Each of the 18 T cell receptor beta chains below was sequenced from the same sample in a study of blood T cell repertoires in COVID-19. Method: immunoSEQ multiplex PCR; TCRdb's copy keeps in-frame clones and lacks some. The table includes tens of thousands of clones, more than 90% detected once. The specimen sequenced was peripheral blood. Receptor source: a man aged 45 to 65 with acute or convalescent COVID-19.

The chain is built from TRBV7-9 and TRBJ2-3, with 9 bases fitting TRBD1. The CDR3 contains 17 residues. CDR1 is SEHNR, CDR2 FQNEAQ, per germline (reference sequence). The V and J ends lost 5 bases and 5 bases, in that order; junction bases with no gene match: 14. The CDR3 DNA is TGTGCCAGCAGCCGCCAATTTCTGGGACAGGGAAGAGATACGCAGTATTTT. This sequence encodes CASSRQFLGQGRDTQYF.

The chain uses TRBV6-5 and TRBJ2-7, with a tentative D call TRBD2 (5 bases). The CDR3 totals 14 residues. Germline V CDR1 and CDR2: MNHEY, SVGAGI. V was pared by 6 bases and J by 2 bases, with 14 bases between. Here the CDR3 DNA reads TGTGCCAGCAGCGCGAGCGGCGGGCCCTACGAGCAGTACTTC. Protein: CASSASGGPYEQYF.

The CDR3 loop reads CASSGGRRTRTSTDTQYF. For the CDR3, the DNA is TGTGCCAGCAGCGGGGGGAGGCGGACTAGAACTAGCACAGATACGCAGTATTTT. The rearrangement joins TRBV21-1 to TRBJ2-3; TRBD2 is the table's D call and was not checked against the DNA. TRBV21-1 is a pseudogene segment. CDR3 length: 18 residues.

This rearrangement joins TRBV14 to TRBJ2-3, with D tentatively TRBD2 (5 bases). Trimming left V 0 bases short and J 4 bases short, with 8 bases between. The CDR3 is 14 amino acids. Germline V gives CDR1 SGHDN, CDR2 FVKESK. In nucleotides, the CDR3 is TGTGCCAGCAGCCAAGATCTGAGGGCAGATACGCAGTATTTT. Its protein is CASSQDLRADTQYF.

This chain uses TRBV11-2 with TRBJ2-5, with 8 bases that match TRBD2. The CDR3 has 15 residues. Trimming took 1 base from V and 5 from J; bases not matched to a gene: 6. Looked up from germline, CDR1 is SGHAT and CDR2 is FQNNGV. Written as DNA, the CDR3 is TGTGCCAGCAGCTTAGGGGTAGCGGGAATGGAGACCCAGTACTTC. Protein product: CASSLGVAGMETQYF.

The chain has TRBV18 and TRBJ1-5; weak D call: TRBD1 (6 bases). The germline V gene has CDR1 KGHSH and CDR2 LQKENI. This CDR3 is built from 15 residues. V was cut by 3 bases and J by 1 base, with 10 bases left in between. The chain's CDR3 is CASSPLQGSNQPQHF. CDR3 bases: TGTGCCAGCTCACCTCTTCAGGGGAGCAATCAGCCCCAGCATTTT. The full variable domain, in which reference TRBV18 and TRBJ1-5 provide the parts outside the CDR3, is NAGVMQNPRHLVRRRGQEARLRCSPMKGHSHVYWYRQLPEEGLKFMVYLQKENIIDESGMPKERFSAEFPKEGPSILRIQQVVRGDSAAYFCASSPLQGSNQPQHFGDGTRLSIL.

The chain joins TRBV5-1 to TRBJ1-2; D not certain. V was pared by 3 bases and J by 1 base, with 10 bases between. The CDR3 consists of 14 residues. The V gene's germline CDR1 is SGHRS and CDR2 YFSETQ. This CDR3 is CASSSTDNNYGYTF. DNA for the CDR3: TGCGCCAGCAGCTCAACAGACAATAACTATGGCTACACCTTC.

The V and J genes are TRBV6-5 and TRBJ1-1; a weak D match, TRBD1 (5 bases). Germline V CDR1 and CDR2: MNHEY, SVGAGI. The CDR3 length is 14 residues. V lost 0 bases to trimming and J lost 4 bases, with 9 bases between them. CDR3 nucleotides: TGTGCCAGCAGTTACTCTGGACATGGCACTGAAGCTTTCTTT. Translation gives CASSYSGHGTEAFF.

The chain combines TRBV28 with TRBJ1-2, with D possibly TRBD1 on 6 matching bases. The V end was cut by 5 bases, the J end by 4 bases, with 14 bases between. The CDR3 has 14 residues. Germline-derived CDR1 and CDR2 are MDHEN and SYDVKM. The CDR3 bases are TGTGCCAGCAGTCCCTACAGGGACGCCTATGGCTACACCTTC. Translated, it gives CASSPYRDAYGYTF.

This clone was seen a single time. The chain employs TRBV5-1 and TRBJ2-5, with D possibly being TRBD2 (5 bases). V lost 1 base and J 5 bases, leaving 9 bases between the germline ends. Germline V gene sequence: CDR1 SGHRS, CDR2 YFSETQ. The CDR3 spans 13 residues. CDR3 residues: CASSLSGGETQYF. Here the CDR3 DNA reads TGCGCCAGCAGCTTGTCGGGCGGGGAGACCCAGTACTTC.

A few counts support this clone. The rearrangement joins TRBV7-9 to TRBJ2-7; TRBD1 matches at 9 bases. This CDR3 comprises 14 residues. The germline V gene has CDR1 SEHNR and CDR2 FQNEAQ (reference sequence). V lost 4 bases, J lost 1 base, and 2 bases stayed unmatched. CDR3 region: CASSSGTGSYEQYF. DNA for the CDR3: TGTGCCAGCAGCTCCGGGACAGGGTCCTACGAGCAGTACTTC.

The CDR3 is CASSPQTLSASGEQYF. CDR3 DNA sequence: TGTGCCAGCTCACCACAAACATTATCGGCTAGCGGCGAGCAGTACTTC. The chain uses TRBV18 and TRBJ2-7; 7 bases align to TRBD2. The CDR3 contains 16 residues. Germline CDR1 and CDR2: KGHSH and LQKENI. The trim removed 1 base at V and 6 bases at J, leaving 12 bases unmatched.

V is TRBV19 and J is TRBJ1-1; D perhaps matches TRBD1 (6 bases). Germline V lookup: CDR1 LNHDA, CDR2 SQIVND (reference sequence). CDR3 length equals 15 residues. Trimming shortened V by 7 bases and J by 1 base, and 16 bases separated the two germline ends. The CDR3, as DNA: TGTGCCAGTATTGAAAGGGGGGGTGGGAACACTGAAGCTTTCTTT. Encoded protein: CASIERGGGNTEAFF.

CDR3: CASSERGTSGYEQYF. In DNA, the CDR3 is TGTGCCAGCAGTGAGCGAGGGACTAGCGGGTACGAGCAGTACTTC. The gene calls are TRBV2 and TRBJ2-7, with TRBD2 matching 12 bases. This CDR3 is built from 15 residues. CDR1 and CDR2 (germline): SNHLY, FYNNEI. Trimming took 3 bases from V and 4 from J; bases not matched to a gene: 4.

J is TRBJ1-1 and V is TRBV5-6; D is unresolved. CDR1 is SGHDT and CDR2 is YYEEEE in the germline V gene. The CDR3 consists of 17 residues. Trimming removed 0 bases from V and 1 base from J, with 16 bases in between. The CDR3: CASSLAPGRIENTEAFF. Here the CDR3 DNA reads TGTGCCAGCAGCTTGGCCCCGGGGAGGATCGAGAACACTGAAGCTTTCTTT.

This sequence joins TRBV27 and TRBJ2-7; D remains unclear. With 4 bases removed from V and 4 bases from J, the gap between germline ends came to 5 bases. The germline gives CDR1 MNHEY, CDR2 SMNVEV (reference sequence). The CDR3 loop spans 11 amino acids. The CDR3 DNA reads as TGTGCCAGCAGTTCCTTTTACGAGCAGTACTTC. Amino acid sequence: CASSSFYEQYF.

V and J are TRBV14 and TRBJ2-1, with TRBD2 as a possible D gene (6 bases). The CDR3 is 16 amino acids. V was cut by 5 bases and J by 0 bases, with 14 bases left in between. The germline V gene encodes CDR1 SGHDN and CDR2 FVKESK. This CDR3 reads CASSAFLGSSYNEQFF. CDR3 in DNA: TGTGCCAGCAGCGCCTTCCTCGGGAGCTCCTACAATGAGCAGTTCTTC.

V is TRBV20-1 and J is TRBJ1-2; maybe TRBD1 (6 bases). This CDR3 is built from 13 residues. CDR1 and CDR2 from the germline V gene are DFQATT and SNEGSKA (reference sequence). V gave up 3 bases and J gave up 4 bases, with 12 bases separating them. Here the CDR3 reads CSASLRGPYGYTF. CDR3 sequence (DNA): TGCAGTGCTAGTCTCAGGGGTCCCTATGGCTACACCTTC.